This T cell receptor (beta chain) was captured by sequencing in a study of T cell responses to AZD1222 COVID-19 vaccine. This clone was seen a few times. V lost 6 bases, J lost 5 bases, and 19 bases lay in between. This CDR3 is 15 amino acids long. CDR1 is MNHEY and CDR2 is SMNVEV in the germline V gene (reference sequence). Assay: immunoSEQ multiplex PCR; the TCRdb copy retains only in-frame clones and omits some. This table holds around 170,000 clones, about nine tenths found once. The chain is built from TRBV27 and TRBJ1-1, with D perhaps TRBD1 (6 bases). The sequence was collected from an adult in good health. This specimen consisted of peripheral blood, obtained on day 0 of AZD1222 vaccination. The DNA of the CDR3 is TGTGCCAGCAGACAAAGTTTCAGGGGCCGTACTGAAGCTTTCTTT. Amino acids: CASRQSFRGRTEAFF.